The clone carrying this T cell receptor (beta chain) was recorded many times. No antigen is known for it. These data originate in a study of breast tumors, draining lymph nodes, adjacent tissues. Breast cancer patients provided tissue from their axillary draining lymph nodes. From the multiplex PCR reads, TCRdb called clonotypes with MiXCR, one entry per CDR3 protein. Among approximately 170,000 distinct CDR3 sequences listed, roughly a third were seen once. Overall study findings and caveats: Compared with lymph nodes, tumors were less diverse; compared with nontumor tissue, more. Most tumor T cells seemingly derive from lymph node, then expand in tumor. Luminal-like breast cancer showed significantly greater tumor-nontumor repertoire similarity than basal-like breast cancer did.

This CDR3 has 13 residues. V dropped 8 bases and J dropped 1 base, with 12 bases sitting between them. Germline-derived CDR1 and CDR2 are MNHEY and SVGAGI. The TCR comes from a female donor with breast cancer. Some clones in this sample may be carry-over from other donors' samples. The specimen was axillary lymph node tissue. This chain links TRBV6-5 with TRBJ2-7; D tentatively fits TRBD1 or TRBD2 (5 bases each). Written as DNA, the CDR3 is TGTGCCAGCGGCTGGGACGGTTCCTACGAGCAGTACTTC. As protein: CASGWDGSYEQYF.